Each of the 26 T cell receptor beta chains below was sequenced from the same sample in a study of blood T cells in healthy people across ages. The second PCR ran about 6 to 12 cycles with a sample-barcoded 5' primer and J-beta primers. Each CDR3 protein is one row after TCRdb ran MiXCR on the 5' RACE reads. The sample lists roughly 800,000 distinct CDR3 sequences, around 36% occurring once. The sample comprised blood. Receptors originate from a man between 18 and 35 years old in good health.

The CDR3 bases are TGTGCCGGGGGGACAGGGGGCAATCAGCCCCAGCATTTT. It specifies CAGGTGGNQPQHF. The rearrangement joins TRBV18 to TRBJ1-5, with 10 bases matching TRBD1. Germline-derived CDR1 and CDR2 are KGHSH and LQKENI. This CDR3 region has 13 residues. The V segment lost 11 bases and the J segment 2 bases; nucleotides outside the gene matches: 3.

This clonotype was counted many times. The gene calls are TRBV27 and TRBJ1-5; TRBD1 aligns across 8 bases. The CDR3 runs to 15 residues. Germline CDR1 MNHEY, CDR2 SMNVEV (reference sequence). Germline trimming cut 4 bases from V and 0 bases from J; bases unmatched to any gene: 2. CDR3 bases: TGTGCCAGCAGTTCCGACAGGGGTAGCAATCAGCCCCAGCATTTT. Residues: CASSSDRGSNQPQHF.

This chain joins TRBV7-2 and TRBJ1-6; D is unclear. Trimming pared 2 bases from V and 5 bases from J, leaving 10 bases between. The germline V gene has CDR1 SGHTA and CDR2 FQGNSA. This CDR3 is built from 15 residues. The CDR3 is CASSLRGNNNSPLHF. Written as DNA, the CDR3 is TGTGCCAGCAGCTTACGAGGCAATAATAATTCACCCCTCCACTTT. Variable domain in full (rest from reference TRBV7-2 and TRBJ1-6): GAGVSQSPSNKVTEKGKDVELRCDPISGHTALYWYRQSLGQGLEFLIYFQGNSAPDKSGLPSDRFSAERTGGSVSTLTIQRTQQEDSAVYLCASSLRGNNNSPLHFGNGTRLTVT.

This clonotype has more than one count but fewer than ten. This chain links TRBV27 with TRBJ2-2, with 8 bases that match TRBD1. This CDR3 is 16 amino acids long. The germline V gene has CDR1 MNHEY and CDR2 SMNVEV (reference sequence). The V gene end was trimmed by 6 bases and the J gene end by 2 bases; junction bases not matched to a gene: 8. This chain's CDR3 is CASRTGTGYNTGELFF. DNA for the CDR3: TGTGCCAGCAGAACCGGGACAGGATATAACACCGGGGAGCTGTTTTTT.

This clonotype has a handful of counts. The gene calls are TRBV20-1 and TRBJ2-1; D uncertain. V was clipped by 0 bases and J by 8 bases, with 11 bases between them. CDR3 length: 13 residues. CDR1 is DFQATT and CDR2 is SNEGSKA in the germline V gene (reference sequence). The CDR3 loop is CSARDQVSDEQFF. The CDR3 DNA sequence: TGCAGTGCTAGAGATCAGGTATCCGATGAGCAGTTCTTC.

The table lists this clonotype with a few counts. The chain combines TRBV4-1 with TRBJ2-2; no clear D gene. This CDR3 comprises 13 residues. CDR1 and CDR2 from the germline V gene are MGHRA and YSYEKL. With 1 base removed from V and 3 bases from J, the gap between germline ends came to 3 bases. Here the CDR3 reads CASSQADTGELFF. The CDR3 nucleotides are TGCGCCAGCAGCCAAGCGGACACCGGGGAGCTGTTTTTT.

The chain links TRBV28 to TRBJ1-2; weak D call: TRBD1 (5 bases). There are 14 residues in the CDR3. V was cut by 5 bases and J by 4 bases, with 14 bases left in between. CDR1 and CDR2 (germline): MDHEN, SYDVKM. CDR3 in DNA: TGTGCCAGCAGTCCGTCAGACAGAATCTATGGCTACACCTTC. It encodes CASSPSDRIYGYTF.

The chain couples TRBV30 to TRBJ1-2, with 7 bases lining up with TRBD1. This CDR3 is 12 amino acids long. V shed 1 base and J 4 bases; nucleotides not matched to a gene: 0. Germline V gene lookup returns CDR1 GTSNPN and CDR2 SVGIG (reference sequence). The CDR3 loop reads CAWSGTGYGYTF. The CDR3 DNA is TGTGCCTGGAGTGGGACAGGCTATGGCTACACCTTC.

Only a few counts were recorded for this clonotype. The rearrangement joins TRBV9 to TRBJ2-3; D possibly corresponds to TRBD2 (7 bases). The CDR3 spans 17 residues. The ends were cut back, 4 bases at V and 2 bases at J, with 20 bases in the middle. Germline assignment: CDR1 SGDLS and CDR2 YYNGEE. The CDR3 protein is CASSQGLTGGHTDTQYF. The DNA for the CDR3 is TGTGCCAGCAGCCAAGGTTTGACGGGGGGCCACACAGATACGCAGTATTTT. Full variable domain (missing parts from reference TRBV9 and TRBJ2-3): DSGVTQTPKHLITATGQRVTLRCSPRSGDLSVYWYQQSLDQGLQFLIQYYNGEERAKGNILERFSAQQFPDLHSELNLSSLELGDSALYFCASSQGLTGGHTDTQYFGPGTRLTVL.

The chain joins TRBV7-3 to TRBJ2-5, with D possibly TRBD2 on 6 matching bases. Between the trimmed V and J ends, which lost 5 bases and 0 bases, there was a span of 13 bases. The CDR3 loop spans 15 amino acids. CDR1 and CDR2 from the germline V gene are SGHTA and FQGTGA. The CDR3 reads CASSPGTSNQETQYF. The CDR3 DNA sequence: TGTGCCAGCAGCCCCGGGACTTCAAACCAAGAGACCCAGTACTTC. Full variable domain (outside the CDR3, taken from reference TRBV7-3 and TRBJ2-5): GAGVSQTPSNKVTEKGKYVELRCDPISGHTALYWYRQSLGQGPEFLIYFQGTGAADDSGLPNDRFFAVRPEGSVSTLKIQRTERGDSAVYLCASSPGTSNQETQYFGPGTRLLVL.

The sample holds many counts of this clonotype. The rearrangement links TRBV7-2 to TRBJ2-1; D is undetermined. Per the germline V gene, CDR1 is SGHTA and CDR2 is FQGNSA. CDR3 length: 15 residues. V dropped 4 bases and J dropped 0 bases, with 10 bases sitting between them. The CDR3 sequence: CASSYDPSSYNEQFF. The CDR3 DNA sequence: TGTGCCAGCAGCTACGACCCGAGCTCCTACAATGAGCAGTTCTTC.

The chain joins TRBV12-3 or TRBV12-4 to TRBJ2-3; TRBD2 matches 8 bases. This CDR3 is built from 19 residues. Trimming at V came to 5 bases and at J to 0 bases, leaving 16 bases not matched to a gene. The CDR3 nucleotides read TGTGCCAGCAGTGCAGTTATTAGCGGGGTATTCGCTAGCACAGATACGCAGTATTTT. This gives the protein CASSAVISGVFASTDTQYF.

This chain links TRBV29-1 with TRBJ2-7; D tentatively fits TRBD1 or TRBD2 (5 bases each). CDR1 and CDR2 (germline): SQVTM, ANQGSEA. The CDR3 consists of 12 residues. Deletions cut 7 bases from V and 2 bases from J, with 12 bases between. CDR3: CSGRGGTYEQYF. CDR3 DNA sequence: TGCAGCGGTCGGGGCGGCACCTACGAGCAGTACTTC.

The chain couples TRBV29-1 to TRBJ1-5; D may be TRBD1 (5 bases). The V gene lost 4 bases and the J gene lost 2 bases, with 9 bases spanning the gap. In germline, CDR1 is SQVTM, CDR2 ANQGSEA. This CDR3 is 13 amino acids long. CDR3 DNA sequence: TGCAGCGTTGCGGGGGAGCGCAATCAGCCCCAGCATTTT. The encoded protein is CSVAGERNQPQHF.

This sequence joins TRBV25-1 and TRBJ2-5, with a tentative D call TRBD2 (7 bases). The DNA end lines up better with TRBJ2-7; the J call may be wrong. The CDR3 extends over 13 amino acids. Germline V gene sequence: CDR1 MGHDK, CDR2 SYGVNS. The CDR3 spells CAYRGAGTSEQYF. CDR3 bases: TGTGCCTACCGGGGGGCAGGGACCTCCGAGCAGTACTTC.

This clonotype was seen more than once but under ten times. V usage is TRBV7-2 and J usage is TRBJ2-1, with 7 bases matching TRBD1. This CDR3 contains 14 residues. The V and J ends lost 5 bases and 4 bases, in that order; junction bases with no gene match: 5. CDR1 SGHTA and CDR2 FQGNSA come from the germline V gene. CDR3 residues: CASSAGTEYNEQFF. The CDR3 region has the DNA TGTGCCAGCAGCGCCGGGACAGAATACAATGAGCAGTTCTTC.

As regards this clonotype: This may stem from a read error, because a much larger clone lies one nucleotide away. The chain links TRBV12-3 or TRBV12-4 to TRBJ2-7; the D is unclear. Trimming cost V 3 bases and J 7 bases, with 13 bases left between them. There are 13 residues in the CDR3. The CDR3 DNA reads TGTGCCAGCAGTTTGTGGAGCTACAATGAGCAGTACTTC. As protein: CASSLWSYNEQYF.

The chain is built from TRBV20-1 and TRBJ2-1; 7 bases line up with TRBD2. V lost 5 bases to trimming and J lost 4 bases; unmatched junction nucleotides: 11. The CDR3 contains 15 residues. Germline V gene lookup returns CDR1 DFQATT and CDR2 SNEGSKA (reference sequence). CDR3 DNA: TGCAGTGCTCGAACCTCTAGCGGCCTTTACAATGAGCAGTTCTTC. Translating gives CSARTSSGLYNEQFF.

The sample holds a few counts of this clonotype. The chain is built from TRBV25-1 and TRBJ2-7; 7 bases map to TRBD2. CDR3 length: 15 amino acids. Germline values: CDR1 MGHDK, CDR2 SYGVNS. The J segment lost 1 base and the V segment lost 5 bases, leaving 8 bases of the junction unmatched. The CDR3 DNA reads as TGTGCCAGCAGTACATTGGGGGGGGGTTCCTACGAGCAGTACTTC. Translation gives CASSTLGGGSYEQYF.

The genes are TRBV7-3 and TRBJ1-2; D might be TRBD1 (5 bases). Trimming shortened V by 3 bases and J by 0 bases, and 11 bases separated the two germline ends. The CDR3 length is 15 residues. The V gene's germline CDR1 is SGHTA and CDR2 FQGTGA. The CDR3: CASSFSREANYGYTF. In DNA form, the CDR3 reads TGTGCCAGCAGCTTTAGCAGGGAAGCTAACTATGGCTACACCTTC.

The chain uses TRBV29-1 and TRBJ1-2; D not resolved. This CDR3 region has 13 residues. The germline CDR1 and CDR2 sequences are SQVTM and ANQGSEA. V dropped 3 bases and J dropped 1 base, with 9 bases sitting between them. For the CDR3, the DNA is TGCAGCGTTGATCTCGGTTATAACTATGGCTACACCTTC. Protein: CSVDLGYNYGYTF.

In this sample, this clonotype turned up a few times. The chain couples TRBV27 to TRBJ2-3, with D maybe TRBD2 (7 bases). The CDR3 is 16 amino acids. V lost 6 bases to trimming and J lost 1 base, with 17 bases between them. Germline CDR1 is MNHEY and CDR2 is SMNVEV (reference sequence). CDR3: CASRVTWGGGTDTQYF. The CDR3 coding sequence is TGTGCCAGCAGAGTTACATGGGGGGGCGGCACAGATACGCAGTATTTT.

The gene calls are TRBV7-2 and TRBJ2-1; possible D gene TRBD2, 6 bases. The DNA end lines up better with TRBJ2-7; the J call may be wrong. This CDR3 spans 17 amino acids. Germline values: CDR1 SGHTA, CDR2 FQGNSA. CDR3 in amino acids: CASSLRGMIRSYNEQYF. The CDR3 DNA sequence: TGTGCCAGCAGCCTACGGGGGATGATTCGCTCCTACAATGAGCAGTACTTC.

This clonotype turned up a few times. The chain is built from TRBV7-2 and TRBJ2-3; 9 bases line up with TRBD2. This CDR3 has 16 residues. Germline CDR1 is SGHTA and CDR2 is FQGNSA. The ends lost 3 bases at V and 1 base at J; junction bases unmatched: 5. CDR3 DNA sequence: TGTGCCAGCAGCTTCCTTAGCGGGGGCCGCACAGATACGCAGTATTTT. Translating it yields CASSFLSGGRTDTQYF.

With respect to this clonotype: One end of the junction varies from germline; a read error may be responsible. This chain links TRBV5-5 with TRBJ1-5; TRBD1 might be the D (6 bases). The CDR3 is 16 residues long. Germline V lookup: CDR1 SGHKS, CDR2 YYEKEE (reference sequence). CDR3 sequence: CASSLEGGYSNQLQHF. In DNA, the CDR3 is TGTGCCAGCAGCTTAGAAGGGGGATATAGCAATCAGCTCCAGCATTTT.

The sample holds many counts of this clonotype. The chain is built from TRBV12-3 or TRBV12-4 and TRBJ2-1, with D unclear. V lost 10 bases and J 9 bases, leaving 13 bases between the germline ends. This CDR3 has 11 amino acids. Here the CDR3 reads CATPADFEQFF. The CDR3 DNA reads TGTGCCACCCCCGCGGATTTTGAGCAGTTCTTC.